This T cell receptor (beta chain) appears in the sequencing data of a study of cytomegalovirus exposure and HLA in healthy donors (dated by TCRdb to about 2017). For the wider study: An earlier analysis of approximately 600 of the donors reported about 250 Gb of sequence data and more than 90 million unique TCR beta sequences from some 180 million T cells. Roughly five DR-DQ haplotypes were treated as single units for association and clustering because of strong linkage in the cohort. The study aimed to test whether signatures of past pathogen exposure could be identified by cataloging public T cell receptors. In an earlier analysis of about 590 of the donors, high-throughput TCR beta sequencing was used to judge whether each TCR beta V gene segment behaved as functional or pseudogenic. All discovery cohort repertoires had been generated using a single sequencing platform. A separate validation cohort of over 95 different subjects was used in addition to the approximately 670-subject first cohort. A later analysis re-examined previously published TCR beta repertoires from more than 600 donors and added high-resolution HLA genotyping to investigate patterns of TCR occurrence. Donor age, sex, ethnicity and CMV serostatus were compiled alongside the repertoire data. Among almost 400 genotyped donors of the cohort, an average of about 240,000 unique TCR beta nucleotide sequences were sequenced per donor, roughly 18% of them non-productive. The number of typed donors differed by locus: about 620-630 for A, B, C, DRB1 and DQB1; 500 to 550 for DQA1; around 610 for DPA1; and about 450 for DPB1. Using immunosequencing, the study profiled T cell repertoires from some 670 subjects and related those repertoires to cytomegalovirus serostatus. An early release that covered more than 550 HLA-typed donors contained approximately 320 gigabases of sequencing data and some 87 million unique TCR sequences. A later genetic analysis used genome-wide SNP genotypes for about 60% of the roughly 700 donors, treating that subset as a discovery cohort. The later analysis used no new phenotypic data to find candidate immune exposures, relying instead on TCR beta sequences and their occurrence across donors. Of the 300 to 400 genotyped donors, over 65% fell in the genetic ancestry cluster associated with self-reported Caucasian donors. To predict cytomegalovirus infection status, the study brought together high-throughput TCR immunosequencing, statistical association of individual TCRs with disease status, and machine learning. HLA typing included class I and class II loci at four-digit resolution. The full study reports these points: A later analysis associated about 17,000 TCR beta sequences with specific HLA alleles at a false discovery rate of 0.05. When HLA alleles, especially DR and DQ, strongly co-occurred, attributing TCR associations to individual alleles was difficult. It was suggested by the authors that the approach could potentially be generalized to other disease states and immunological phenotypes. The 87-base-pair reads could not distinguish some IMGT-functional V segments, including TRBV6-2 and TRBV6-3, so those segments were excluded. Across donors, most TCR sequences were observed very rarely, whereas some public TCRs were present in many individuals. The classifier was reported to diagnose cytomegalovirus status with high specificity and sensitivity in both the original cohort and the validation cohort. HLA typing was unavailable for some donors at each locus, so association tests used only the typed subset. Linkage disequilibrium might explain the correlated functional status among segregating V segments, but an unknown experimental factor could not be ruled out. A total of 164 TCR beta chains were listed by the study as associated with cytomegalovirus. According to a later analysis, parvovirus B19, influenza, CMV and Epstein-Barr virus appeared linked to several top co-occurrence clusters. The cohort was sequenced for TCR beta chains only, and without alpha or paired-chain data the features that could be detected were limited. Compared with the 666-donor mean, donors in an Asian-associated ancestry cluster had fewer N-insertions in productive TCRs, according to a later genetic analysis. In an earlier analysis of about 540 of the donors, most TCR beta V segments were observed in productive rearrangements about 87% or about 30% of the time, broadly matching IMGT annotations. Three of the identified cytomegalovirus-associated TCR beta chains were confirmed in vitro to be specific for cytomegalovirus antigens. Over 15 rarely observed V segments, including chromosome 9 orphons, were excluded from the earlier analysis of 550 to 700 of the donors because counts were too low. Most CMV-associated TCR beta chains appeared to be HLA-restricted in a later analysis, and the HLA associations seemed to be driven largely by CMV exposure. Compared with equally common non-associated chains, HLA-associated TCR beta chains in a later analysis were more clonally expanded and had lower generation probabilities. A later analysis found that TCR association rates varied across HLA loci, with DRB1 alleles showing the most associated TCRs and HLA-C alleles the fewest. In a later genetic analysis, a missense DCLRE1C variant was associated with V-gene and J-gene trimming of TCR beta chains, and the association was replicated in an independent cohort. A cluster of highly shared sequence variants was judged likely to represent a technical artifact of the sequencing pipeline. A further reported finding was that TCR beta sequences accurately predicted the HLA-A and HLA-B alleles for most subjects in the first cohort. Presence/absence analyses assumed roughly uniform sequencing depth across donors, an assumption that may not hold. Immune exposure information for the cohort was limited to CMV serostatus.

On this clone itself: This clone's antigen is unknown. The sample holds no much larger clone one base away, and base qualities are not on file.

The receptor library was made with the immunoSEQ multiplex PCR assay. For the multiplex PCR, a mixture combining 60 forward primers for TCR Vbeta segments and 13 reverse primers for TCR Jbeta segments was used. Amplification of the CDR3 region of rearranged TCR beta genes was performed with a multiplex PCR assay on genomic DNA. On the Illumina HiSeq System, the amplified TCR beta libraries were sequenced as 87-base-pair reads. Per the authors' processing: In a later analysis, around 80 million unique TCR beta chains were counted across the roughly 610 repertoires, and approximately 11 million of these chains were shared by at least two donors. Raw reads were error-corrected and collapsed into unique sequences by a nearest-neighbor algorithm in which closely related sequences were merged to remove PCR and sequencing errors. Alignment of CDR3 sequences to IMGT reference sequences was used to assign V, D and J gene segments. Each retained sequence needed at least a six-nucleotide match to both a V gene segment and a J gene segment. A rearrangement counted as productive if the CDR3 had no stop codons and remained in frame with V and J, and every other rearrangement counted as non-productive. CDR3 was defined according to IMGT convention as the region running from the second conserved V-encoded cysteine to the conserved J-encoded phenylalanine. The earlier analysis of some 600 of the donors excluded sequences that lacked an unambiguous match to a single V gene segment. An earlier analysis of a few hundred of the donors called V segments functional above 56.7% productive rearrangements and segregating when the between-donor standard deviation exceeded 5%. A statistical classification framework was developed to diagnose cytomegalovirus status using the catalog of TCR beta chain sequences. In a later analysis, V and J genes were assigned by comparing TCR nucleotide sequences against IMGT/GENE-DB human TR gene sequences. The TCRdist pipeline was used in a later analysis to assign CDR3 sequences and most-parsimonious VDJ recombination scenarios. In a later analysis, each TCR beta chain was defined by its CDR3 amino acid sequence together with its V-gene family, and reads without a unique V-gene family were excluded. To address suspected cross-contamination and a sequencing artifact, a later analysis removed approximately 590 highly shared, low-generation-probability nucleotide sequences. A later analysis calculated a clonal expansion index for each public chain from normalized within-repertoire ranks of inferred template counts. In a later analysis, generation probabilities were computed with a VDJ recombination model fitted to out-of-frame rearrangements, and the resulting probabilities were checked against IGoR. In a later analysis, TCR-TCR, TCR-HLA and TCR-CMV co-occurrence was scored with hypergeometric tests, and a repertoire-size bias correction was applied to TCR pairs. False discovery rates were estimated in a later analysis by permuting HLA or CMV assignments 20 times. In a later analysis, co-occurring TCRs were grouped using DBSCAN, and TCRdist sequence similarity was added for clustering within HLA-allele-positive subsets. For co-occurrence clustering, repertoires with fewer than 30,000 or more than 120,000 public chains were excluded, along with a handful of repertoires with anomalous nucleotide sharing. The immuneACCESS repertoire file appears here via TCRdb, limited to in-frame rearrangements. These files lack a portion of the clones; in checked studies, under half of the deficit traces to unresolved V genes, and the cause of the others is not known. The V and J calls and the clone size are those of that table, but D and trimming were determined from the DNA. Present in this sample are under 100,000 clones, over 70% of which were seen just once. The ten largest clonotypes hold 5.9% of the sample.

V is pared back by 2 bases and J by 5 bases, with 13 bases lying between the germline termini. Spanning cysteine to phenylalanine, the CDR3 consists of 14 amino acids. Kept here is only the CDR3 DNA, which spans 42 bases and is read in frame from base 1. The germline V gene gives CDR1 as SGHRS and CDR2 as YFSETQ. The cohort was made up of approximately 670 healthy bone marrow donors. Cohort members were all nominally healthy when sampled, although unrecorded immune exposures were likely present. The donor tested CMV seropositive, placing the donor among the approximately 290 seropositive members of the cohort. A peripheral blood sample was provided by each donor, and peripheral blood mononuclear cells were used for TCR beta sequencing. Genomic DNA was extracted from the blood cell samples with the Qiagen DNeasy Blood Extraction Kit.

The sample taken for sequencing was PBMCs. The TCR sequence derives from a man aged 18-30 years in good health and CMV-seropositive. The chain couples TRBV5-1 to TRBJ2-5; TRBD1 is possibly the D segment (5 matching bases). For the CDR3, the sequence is CASSFTSKGETQYF. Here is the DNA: TGCGCCAGCAGCTTTACTTCTAAGGGGGAGACCCAGTACTTC.